These T cell receptor beta chains were read from a single sample in a study of T cells in Graves' hyperthyroidism and ophthalmopathy. TCRdb called the multiplex PCR reads again in MiXCR, with one record for every CDR3 protein. This table has over 250,000 distinct CDR3 sequences, roughly 15% appearing once. The sample comprised blood. All receptors derive from a woman between 40 and 50 years old with Graves' ophthalmopathy. CDR3s include the opening cysteine and the closing phenylalanine or tryptophan. D genes are given only for firm matches. The size of a clone is reported for some rows only, either as once, few or many, or as a class for expanded clones.

DNA: TGTGCCACCAGTACGGGCACGAGCTACACCTTC
CDR3: CATSTGTSYTF
V: TRBV24-1
J: TRBJ1-2
D: -
size: many

DNA: TGTGCCAGCAGGTTCGGGGGGCAAAATTCACCCCTCCACTTT
CDR3: CASRFGGQNSPLHF
V: TRBV7-9
J: TRBJ1-6
D: -
size: few

DNA: TGTGCCAGCACCAGGGGTAGCACAGATACGCAGTATTTT
CDR3: CASTRGSTDTQYF
V: TRBV2
J: TRBJ2-3
D: -
size: few

DNA: TGTGCCAGCAGTTACGGGGGACAGGGTTGGCCAGATACGCAGTATTTT
CDR3: CASSYGGQGWPDTQYF
V: TRBV6-5
J: TRBJ2-3
D: TRBD1
size: -

DNA: TGTGCCAGCAGCTTAGCCCCAGGGCGGGGGGGCGAGTACGAGCAGTACTTC
CDR3: CASSLAPGRGGEYEQYF
V: TRBV7-2
J: TRBJ2-7
D: TRBD2
size: -

DNA: TGCAGCGTTGCACACGGGATTGGCGAGACCCAGTACTTC
CDR3: CSVAHGIGETQYF
V: TRBV29-1
J: TRBJ2-5
D: -
size: few

DNA: TGTGCCAGCAGTTACAGCCACAGGTTGAGCTCCTACGAGCAGTACTTC
CDR3: CASSYSHRLSSYEQYF
V: TRBV6-1
J: TRBJ2-7
D: -
size: many

DNA: TGTGCCAGCAGCCCGCCTGCAGCCGGACGGACCGGGGAGCTGTTTTTT
CDR3: CASSPPAAGRTGELFF
V: TRBV13
J: TRBJ2-2
D: -
size: many

DNA: TGTGCCAGCAGCCGATACAGGGGCACTGAAGCTTTCTTT
CDR3: CASSRYRGTEAFF
V: TRBV14
J: TRBJ1-1
D: TRBD1
size: -

DNA: TGCGCCAGCAGCCAAGGTGTTGGACAGGGGGCAGATACGCAGTATTTT
CDR3: CASSQGVGQGADTQYF
V: TRBV4-1
J: TRBJ2-3
D: TRBD1
size: -

DNA: TGTGCCATCTGGGTTCTCGACAGCGCTAACTATGGCTACACCTTC
CDR3: CAIWVLDSANYGYTF
V: TRBV10-3
J: TRBJ1-2
D: -
size: many

DNA: TGTGCCAGCAGTTTCCGACCGGGACTAGCGGGAGTAGAGCAGTACTTC
CDR3: CASSFRPGLAGVEQYF
V: TRBV27
J: TRBJ2-7
D: TRBD2
size: many

DNA: TGTGCCAGCAGCAAGTTAAATTCGGGGCTTTCCTACGAGCAGTACTTC
CDR3: CASSKLNSGLSYEQYF
V: TRBV6-1
J: TRBJ2-7
D: -
size: many

DNA: TGTGCCAGCAGTACGTTGACGGGTGGCTACACCTTC
CDR3: CASSTLTGGYTF
V: TRBV28
J: TRBJ1-2
D: -
size: many

DNA: TGCAGCGTGGAAACAGGGGAAGCTTTCTTT
CDR3: CSVETGEAFF
V: TRBV29-1
J: TRBJ1-1
D: -
size: many

DNA: TGCAGTGCTAGGGCAGGGGTTCGCACCGGGGAGCTGTTTTTT
CDR3: CSARAGVRTGELFF
V: TRBV20-1
J: TRBJ2-2
D: -
size: once

DNA: TGTGCCAGCCGGGACTTTAAAGATACGCAGTATTTT
CDR3: CASRDFKDTQYF
V: TRBV6-4
J: TRBJ2-3
D: -
size: -

DNA: TGTGTCAGCAGTGAAGCGCGCAGGCTAGGCTACATCTTC
CDR3: CVSSEARRLGYIF
V: TRBV6-1
J: TRBJ1-2
D: -
size: -

DNA: TGTGCCAGCAGTCTAAGGACTAGCGGGGGGTGGTCAGATACGCAGTATTTT
CDR3: CASSLRTSGGWSDTQYF
V: TRBV12-3/TRBV12-4
J: TRBJ2-3
D: TRBD2
size: many

DNA: TGTGCCAGCATCTACCGGGACAGGGGGCGCTCCGGGGAGCTGTTTTTT
CDR3: CASIYRDRGRSGELFF
V: TRBV14
J: TRBJ2-2
D: TRBD1
size: -

DNA: TGCGCCAGCAGCTTGGGGAGTATGAACACTGAAGCTTTCTTT
CDR3: CASSLGSMNTEAFF
V: TRBV5-1
J: TRBJ1-1
D: -
size: many

DNA: TGTGCCAGCAGCTTACGGGGGAGACGCTACGAGCAGTACTTC
CDR3: CASSLRGRRYEQYF
V: TRBV11-2
J: TRBJ2-7
D: -
size: many

DNA: TGTGCCAGCTCAGGAGGACTGTCTAATGAAAAACTGTTTTTT
CDR3: CASSGGLSNEKLFF
V: TRBV18
J: TRBJ1-4
D: -
size: -

DNA: TGTGCCAGCAGTCAACGACTAGCGGGGTCCTACGAGCAGTACTTC
CDR3: CASSQRLAGSYEQYF
V: TRBV28
J: TRBJ2-7
D: TRBD2
size: many

DNA: TGTGCCAGCTACCTAGGACAGGGGTCCTTATACGAGCAGTACTTC
CDR3: CASYLGQGSLYEQYF
V: TRBV14
J: TRBJ2-7
D: TRBD1
size: many

DNA: TGTGCCAGCAGCTTCACAGACAGGCTTGAAGCTTTCTTT
CDR3: CASSFTDRLEAFF
V: TRBV2
J: TRBJ1-1
D: -
size: many

DNA: TGTGCCAGCTCAAGGCAGGGCGAAGCTTTCTTT
CDR3: CASSRQGEAFF
V: TRBV18
J: TRBJ1-1
D: -
size: many

DNA: TGTGCCAGCAGTCCCGCAAACACCATATATTTT
CDR3: CASSPANTIYF
V: TRBV7-9
J: TRBJ1-3
D: -
size: few

DNA: TGTGCCAGCAGCTTGTTTGGGAGCACCTACGAGCAGTACTTC
CDR3: CASSLFGSTYEQYF
V: TRBV5-6
J: TRBJ2-7
D: -
size: few

DNA: TGTGCCAGCAGCCTTGGGACTTCCGCCCTCTACGAGCAGTACTTC
CDR3: CASSLGTSALYEQYF
V: TRBV6-1
J: TRBJ2-7
D: -
size: few

DNA: TGTGCCAGCAGTGTCAGGACAACGAACACCGGGGAGCTGTTTTTT
CDR3: CASSVRTTNTGELFF
V: TRBV2
J: TRBJ2-2
D: -
size: many

DNA: TGTGCCAGCAGCTCATCAGGACAGGGGACACCCCTCCACTTT
CDR3: CASSSSGQGTPLHF
V: TRBV7-8
J: TRBJ1-6
D: TRBD1
size: many

DNA: TGCGCCAGCAGCTTGGGGGGGCTCGGTGAAGCTTTCTTT
CDR3: CASSLGGLGEAFF
V: TRBV5-1
J: TRBJ1-1
D: -
size: -

DNA: TGTGCCAGCTCGAGACTAGCGGGGGACATCCAAGAGACCCAGTACTTC
CDR3: CASSRLAGDIQETQYF
V: TRBV18
J: TRBJ2-5
D: TRBD2
size: few

DNA: TGTGCCAGCAGTGGTAGCTCAGGGAGCAATCAGCCCCAGCATTTT
CDR3: CASSGSSGSNQPQHF
V: TRBV6-1
J: TRBJ1-5
D: -
size: many

DNA: TGTGCCAGCAGTAAAACCGGGACAGGGGATAACACTGAAGCTTTCTTT
CDR3: CASSKTGTGDNTEAFF
V: TRBV6-1
J: TRBJ1-1
D: TRBD1
size: many

DNA: TGCAGTGCTAGTACCGGGACCCTGCTCGAGCAGTACTTC
CDR3: CSASTGTLLEQYF
V: TRBV20-1
J: TRBJ2-7
D: -
size: many

DNA: TGCGCCAGCAGCCAAGGAATCGCGGAATACGCCTACAATGAGCAGTTCTTC
CDR3: CASSQGIAEYAYNEQFF
V: TRBV4-1
J: TRBJ2-1
D: -
size: -

DNA: TGTGCCAGTAGTATAGGTCTGCTTTTCTATACGCAGTATTTT
CDR3: CASSIGLLFYTQYF
V: TRBV19
J: TRBJ2-3
D: -
size: many

DNA: TGTGCCAGCAGCTTCAGAGCGGGGGCATACGAGCAGTACTTC
CDR3: CASSFRAGAYEQYF
V: TRBV7-2
J: TRBJ2-7
D: TRBD2
size: -

DNA: TGTGCCAGCAGGGTGAGCGGGGGACGGGACGAGCAGTACTTC
CDR3: CASRVSGGRDEQYF
V: TRBV11-2
J: TRBJ2-7
D: TRBD2
size: -

DNA: TGTGCCAGCAGTTTCTTTGGGACAGGGGCCAACGTCCTGACTTTC
CDR3: CASSFFGTGANVLTF
V: TRBV6-2/TRBV6-3
J: TRBJ2-6
D: -
size: many

DNA: TGTGCCAGCAGTGGAAAGAGCTGGGACACTGAAGCTTTCTTT
CDR3: CASSGKSWDTEAFF
V: TRBV2
J: TRBJ1-1
D: -
size: many

DNA: TGTGCCATCAGTGACGGGGCAGGGGGCGCAGATACGCAGTATTTT
CDR3: CAISDGAGGADTQYF
V: TRBV10-3
J: TRBJ2-3
D: TRBD1
size: many

DNA: TGTGCCAGCAGTCCCGGACAGGCACAAGAGACCCAGTACTTC
CDR3: CASSPGQAQETQYF
V: TRBV2
J: TRBJ2-5
D: TRBD1
size: many

DNA: TGTGCCAGCACCTTTGGAAGGGAGCAGTACTTC
CDR3: CASTFGREQYF
V: TRBV28
J: TRBJ2-7
D: -
size: many

DNA: TGTGCCAGCAGCTTGGCCACGGGAGAGACCCAGTACTTC
CDR3: CASSLATGETQYF
V: TRBV5-5
J: TRBJ2-5
D: -
size: many

DNA: TGTGCCAGCAGTTTACGACAGGGGATCCCCTCAGCCAAAAACATTCAGTACTTC
CDR3: CASSLRQGIPSAKNIQYF
V: TRBV6-2/TRBV6-3
J: TRBJ2-4
D: TRBD1
size: few

DNA: TGTGCCAGCAGTTCCTTAGCGGGGAGCTCCTACAATGAGCAGTTCTTC
CDR3: CASSSLAGSSYNEQFF
V: TRBV27
J: TRBJ2-1
D: TRBD2
size: many

DNA: TGTGCCACCAGCAGACCCCAGGGAGCAACTAATGAAAAACTGTTTTTT
CDR3: CATSRPQGATNEKLFF
V: TRBV15
J: TRBJ1-4
D: -
size: few

DNA: TGTGCCAGCAGCCAAGGGGACAGGGTGGGGAGTCAGCCCCAGCATTTT
CDR3: CASSQGDRVGSQPQHF
V: TRBV3-1
J: TRBJ1-5
D: TRBD1
size: few

DNA: TGCAGCGTGGGGGCACAGGGAGGCGAGCAGTACTTC
CDR3: CSVGAQGGEQYF
V: TRBV29-1
J: TRBJ2-7
D: -
size: -